The present entry profiles one TCR beta chain with its context. Its target is unknown. The time point is: sample taken at primary tumor resection. The donors, about 78 patients with untreated early-stage non-small cell lung cancer, provided the samples. Whole RNA was taken from tumor, nontumor lung or frozen PBMC; it was then sequenced unsorted. The length of the CDR3 is 13 residues. V lost 6 bases, J lost 3 bases, and 14 bases lay in between. Germline CDR1 is SQVTM and CDR2 is ANQGSEA. This sample was included in a study of spatial heterogeneity in lung cancer. Whole-study findings and limits: Within tumors, counts of expanded alpha and beta TCRs tracked tumor mutation counts.

TCRdb re-analysed the 5' RACE reads in MiXCR, keeping a single row per CDR3 protein. The sample yields around 5,000 distinct CDR3 sequences, approximately 14% seen once. V usage is TRBV29-1 and J usage is TRBJ1-2, with D unresolved. This TCR was sampled from a female donor with early-stage non-small cell lung cancer. The material sequenced was lung tumor tissue, taken at surgery. The CDR3 sequence is CSVVHPGDYGYTF. DNA for the CDR3: TGCAGCGTCGTTCACCCGGGAGACTATGGCTACACCTTC.